Listed below are T cell receptor beta chains from one sample, sequenced in a study of T cell changes during pregnancy in multiple sclerosis. Sequencing was performed with immunoSEQ multiplex PCR; in TCRdb, only in-frame clones are kept and a portion is missing. The profile shows tens of thousands of clones, approximately 90% of them singletons. The sample here was CD4+ T cells from peripheral blood mononuclear cells, taken in the second trimester of pregnancy. The origin of the receptors is a female donor with multiple sclerosis, enrolled in a pregnancy study. CDR3s include the opening cysteine and the closing phenylalanine or tryptophan. The order of the fields is D gene, J gene, V gene, clone size, CDR3 protein, CDR3 DNA. A D gene is named only where the DNA matches it firmly. Clone size is given for some rows only: seen once, a few or many times, or a class if the clone is expanded.

TRBD1 TRBJ1-5 TRBV19 . CASSINRQGYQPQHF TGTGCCAGTAGTATTAATAGACAGGGGTATCAGCCCCAGCATTTT
TRBD1 TRBJ1-1 TRBV28 . CASREPTGRTEAFF TGTGCCAGCAGGGAGCCGACAGGGAGGACTGAAGCTTTCTTT
. TRBJ2-7 TRBV5-6 . CASSHPEARIHEQYF TGTGCCAGCAGCCACCCCGAGGCAAGGATCCACGAGCAGTACTTC
TRBD1 TRBJ1-1 TRBV5-1 once CASSWGGDRVTEAFF TGCGCCAGCAGCTGGGGGGGGGACAGGGTCACTGAAGCTTTCTTT
TRBD2 TRBJ2-1 TRBV7-9 . CASSERLAAPNEQFF TGTGCCAGCAGCGAAAGACTAGCGGCCCCCAATGAGCAGTTCTTC
. TRBJ2-2 TRBV28 . CASTPGGQGRGGELFF TGTGCCAGCACCCCAGGGGGGCAGGGACGGGGCGGGGAGCTGTTTTTT
TRBD1 TRBJ2-1 TRBV19 once CASNRQGYEQFF TGTGCCAGTAACCGACAGGGCTATGAGCAGTTCTTC
TRBD1 TRBJ1-5 TRBV6-1 . CASSAGTGGGQPQHF TGTGCCAGCAGTGCCGGGACAGGGGGCGGTCAGCCCCAGCATTTT
TRBD2 TRBJ2-1 TRBV6-5 . CASSTPSGGPNEQFF TGTGCCAGCAGCACTCCTAGCGGGGGCCCGAATGAGCAGTTCTTC
TRBD2 TRBJ2-1 TRBV25-1 once CASSVTSGYNEQFF TGTGCCAGCAGTGTGACTAGCGGGTACAATGAGCAGTTCTTC
. TRBJ1-1 TRBV15 . CATSPRAGGNTEAFF TGTGCCACCAGCCCCCGAGCGGGGGGGAACACTGAAGCTTTCTTT
. TRBJ2-1 TRBV5-6 . CASSLVGRVSYNEQFF TGTGCCAGCAGCTTGGTCGGCAGGGTCTCCTACAATGAGCAGTTCTTC
TRBD1 TRBJ1-1 TRBV29-1 . CSVVRGLGNTEAFF TGCAGCGTTGTTAGGGGGCTCGGGAACACTGAAGCTTTCTTT
TRBD2 TRBJ2-3 TRBV15 once CATSTRTSGRGDTQYF TGTGCCACCAGCACCCGGACTAGCGGGAGGGGCGATACGCAGTATTTT
. TRBJ2-5 TRBV5-5 . CASSSRAPSGGETQYF TGTGCCAGCAGCTCCCGGGCCCCGTCCGGGGGAGAGACCCAGTACTTC
TRBD2 TRBJ2-3 TRBV4-2 once CASSQRRLAGGHPDTQYF TGTGCCAGCAGCCAAAGAAGACTAGCGGGAGGGCATCCAGATACGCAGTATTTT
TRBD2 TRBJ2-1 TRBV6-6 once CASRPPSGRAHEQFF TGTGCCAGCAGGCCCCCTAGCGGGAGGGCCCATGAGCAGTTCTTC
. TRBJ1-5 TRBV6-1 . CASSEGRGLGNQPQHF TGTGCCAGCAGTGAGGGGCGGGGGCTCGGCAATCAGCCCCAGCATTTT
TRBD2 TRBJ2-7 TRBV11-3 . CASSRSGLAGGYEQYF TGTGCCAGCAGCCGTAGCGGACTAGCGGGAGGATACGAGCAGTACTTC
TRBD2 TRBJ2-3 TRBV11-2 . CASSLSGRPDTQYF TGTGCCAGCAGCTTGAGCGGGAGGCCAGATACGCAGTATTTT
. TRBJ1-2 TRBV27 . CASSLNRAYGYTF TGTGCCAGCAGTTTAAATAGAGCGTATGGCTACACCTTC
. TRBJ2-7 TRBV4-1 . CASSQDEYLPTYEQYF TGCGCCAGCAGCCAAGATGAATATCTGCCTACCTACGAGCAGTACTTC
TRBD1 TRBJ2-3 TRBV27 . CASNTGQGGDTQYF TGTGCCAGCAACACGGGACAGGGCGGAGATACGCAGTATTTT
TRBD1 TRBJ1-5 TRBV5-1 . CASSSQGGQPQHF TGCGCCAGCAGCTCCCAGGGGGGACAGCCCCAGCATTTT
. TRBJ1-4 TRBV18 . CASSPAEALIFNEKLFF TGTGCCAGCTCACCAGCAGAGGCCCTAATCTTTAATGAAAAACTGTTTTTT
TRBD1 TRBJ2-2 TRBV4-1 . CASSQGGFRRTGRGELFF TGCGCCAGCAGCCAAGGGGGGTTCCGTAGGACAGGGCGCGGGGAGCTGTTTTTT
TRBD1 TRBJ2-7 TRBV27 . CASRPHARQGTYEQYF TGTGCCAGCAGACCACACGCGAGACAGGGGACCTACGAGCAGTACTTC
TRBD2 TRBJ2-3 TRBV5-5 once CASSPTSGGSPSTDTQYF TGTGCCAGCAGCCCCACTAGCGGGGGAAGCCCTAGCACAGATACGCAGTATTTT
. TRBJ2-7 TRBV2 . CASKGLSGAYEQYF TGTGCCAGCAAAGGGCTTAGCGGTGCCTACGAGCAGTACTTC
TRBD2 TRBJ2-2 TRBV5-1 . CASTPSGGINTGELFF TGCGCCAGCACCCCTAGCGGGGGAATAAACACCGGGGAGCTGTTTTTT
. TRBJ1-1 TRBV19 . CASRTNRDTEAFF TGTGCCAGTAGGACCAACAGGGACACTGAAGCTTTCTTT
TRBD1 TRBJ1-4 TRBV5-5 . CASSSRDRGEKLFF TGTGCCAGCAGCTCCCGGGACAGGGGCGAAAAACTGTTTTTT
. TRBJ2-1 TRBV19 . CASSIQTSNEQFF TGTGCCAGTAGTATTCAGACTAGCAATGAGCAGTTCTTC
TRBD2 TRBJ2-7 TRBV10-2 . CATTSGGGTYEQYF TGCGCCACAACTAGCGGGGGGGGAACCTACGAGCAGTACTTC
. TRBJ1-2 TRBV6-1 . CASSEMGGGYTF TGTGCCAGCAGTGAAATGGGGGGTGGCTACACCTTC
TRBD1 TRBJ2-2 TRBV5-1 . CASSPTGWLVGTGELFF TGCGCCAGCAGCCCGACAGGGTGGCTAGTCGGTACCGGGGAGCTGTTTTTT
. TRBJ2-5 TRBV4-2 . CASSQELSGGDPQYF TGTGCCAGCAGCCAAGAACTCTCCGGGGGAGACCCCCAGTACTTC
. TRBJ1-1 TRBV5-1 . CASSLARTEAFF TGCGCCAGCAGCCTAGCGCGCACTGAAGCTTTCTTT
. TRBJ1-4 TRBV28 . CASNDLSAYQNEKLFF TGTGCCAGCAATGATCTTTCCGCATACCAGAATGAAAAACTGTTTTTT
. TRBJ1-2 TRBV30 . CAWSQNPGRHGYTF TGTGCCTGGAGTCAAAACCCAGGGCGACATGGCTACACCTTC
TRBD1 TRBJ2-3 TRBV7-8 . CASSLATGSDTQYF TGTGCCAGCAGCTTAGCGACAGGGTCAGATACGCAGTATTTT
. TRBJ2-3 TRBV11-2 . CASSLEGREDTQYF TGTGCCAGCAGCTTAGAGGGCAGGGAAGATACGCAGTATTTT
. TRBJ1-2 TRBV5-1 once CASSLDRSYGYTF TGCGCCAGCAGCTTGGACAGGAGCTATGGCTACACCTTC
. TRBJ2-1 TRBV19 . CATSIPGLGYNEQFF TGTGCCACTTCGATCCCGGGACTGGGATACAATGAGCAGTTCTTC
. TRBJ2-7 TRBV7-9 few CASSLMQPGTVNF TGTGCCAGCAGCTTAATGCAGCCCGGGACTGTAAACTTC